Below, 30 T cell receptor beta chains from the same sample are listed, as sequenced in a study of control samples from healthy donors and cancer patients (TCRdb year 2020). Libraries came from the immunoSEQ multiplex PCR assay. TCRdb took over this immuneACCESS table, retaining in-frame rearrangements with V and J assigned. Such tables are incomplete; in checked studies, under half of the missing clones stem from an unresolved V gene, and the remainder is unexplained. Within this sample are around 94,000 clones, with 85% to 90% of them counted one time only. Around 1.3% of the sample comes from the top ten. The source material was blood. These receptors were collected from a woman between 45 and 60 years old in good health.

The chain has TRBV6-5 and TRBJ1-3; D remains ambiguous. CDR3 length: 15 residues. Germline loops: CDR1 MNHEY, CDR2 SVGAGI. Trimming left V 5 bases short and J 0 bases short, with 11 bases between. The CDR3 spells CASSPRDFSGNTIYF. The CDR3 DNA sequence: TGTGCCAGCAGTCCGCGGGATTTCTCTGGAAACACCATATATTTT.

This sequence joins TRBV7-8 and TRBJ2-7; 8 bases are a match to TRBD1. The CDR3 runs to 16 residues. Germline values: CDR1 SGHVS, CDR2 FQNEAQ. J was trimmed by 2 bases and V by 1 base; bases with no gene match: 7. The CDR3 DNA reads TGTGCCAGCAGCTTAGGTGTCAGGGGGCAACCCTACGAGCAGTACTTC. It encodes CASSLGVRGQPYEQYF.

The J gene is TRBJ2-1, the V gene TRBV4-2; 8 positions match TRBD2. Germline loops: CDR1 LGHNA, CDR2 YNFKEQ. With V trimmed by 0 bases and J by 0 bases, 4 bases remained unmatched. This CDR3 is built from 17 residues. CDR3 sequence: CASSQEWSGSSYNEQFF. The CDR3 nucleotides read TGTGCCAGCAGCCAAGAGTGGAGCGGGAGCTCCTACAATGAGCAGTTCTTC.

The genes are TRBV7-8 and TRBJ2-3, with 8 bases aligning to TRBD2. CDR3 length equals 17 residues. Germline V gene sequence: CDR1 SGHVS, CDR2 FQNEAQ. The ends lost 1 base at V and 0 bases at J; junction bases unmatched: 6. The CDR3 DNA follows: TGTGCCAGCAGCTTAGTATCGGCGGGGGGCAGCACAGATACGCAGTATTTT. Translated: CASSLVSAGGSTDTQYF.

V gene TRBV6-2 or TRBV6-3 combines with J gene TRBJ1-1; no clear D gene. The germline V gene encodes CDR1 MNHEY and CDR2 SVGEGT. CDR3 length equals 15 residues. V was shortened by 0 bases and J by 6 bases, with 14 bases between the two germline ends. CDR3 DNA: TGTGCCAGCAGTTACTCGAGCTGGGGTGGCGCTGAAGCTTTCTTT. This gives the protein CASSYSSWGGAEAFF.

This chain links TRBV29-1 with TRBJ2-7; TRBD1 aligns across 8 bases. J gave up 3 bases and V 1 base, and 5 bases lay outside the gene matches. CDR3 length: 14 residues. Germline assignment: CDR1 SQVTM and CDR2 ANQGSEA. The CDR3, as DNA: TGCAGCGTTGAAGGGACAGGGATTAACTACGAGCAGTACTTC. Translating it yields CSVEGTGINYEQYF.

The chain links TRBV15 to TRBJ2-2; D may be TRBD2 (5 bases). CDR1 is LNHNV, CDR2 YYDKDF, per germline (reference sequence). Trimming removed 0 bases at V and 1 base at J, with 6 bases between. The CDR3 covers 15 residues. The CDR3 DNA is TGTGCCACCAGCAGAGAGGAGGTGAACACCGGGGAGCTGTTTTTT. It encodes CATSREEVNTGELFF.

The chain couples TRBV6-6 to TRBJ1-6, with no clear D. The V and J ends lost 2 bases and 8 bases respectively, with 10 bases between them. The CDR3 extends over 14 amino acids. Germline CDR1 reads MNHNY; CDR2 reads SVGAGI (reference sequence). The CDR3 sequence is CASSYRPLDSPLHF. The CDR3 region has the DNA TGTGCCAGCAGTTACAGGCCGCTAGATTCACCCCTCCACTTT.

This clone appeared once. The chain has TRBV12-5 and TRBJ1-1; D is ambiguous. The CDR3 loop spans 15 amino acids. The ends were cut back, 0 bases at V and 4 bases at J, with 12 bases in the middle. CDR1 is LGHNT and CDR2 is FRNRAP in the germline V gene. CDR3 amino acids: CASGLVLAGPTEAFF. CDR3 sequence (DNA): TGTGCTAGTGGTTTGGTACTAGCGGGCCCCACTGAAGCTTTCTTT.

The chain has TRBV18 and TRBJ2-1; weak D call: TRBD2 (5 bases). The germline V gene encodes CDR1 KGHSH and CDR2 LQKENI. The CDR3 runs to 14 residues. V lost 5 bases and J 1 base, leaving 9 bases between the germline ends. The CDR3 reads CASSGGVSYNEQFF. The CDR3 nucleotides are TGTGCCAGCTCAGGAGGAGTTTCCTACAATGAGCAGTTCTTC.

DNA of the CDR3: TGTGCCAGTAGTACCGATCGACGGACAGGGTACCTCTATGGCTACACCTTC. Amino acids: CASSTDRRTGYLYGYTF. The chain carries TRBV19 and TRBJ1-2; 8 bases are a match to TRBD1. J was trimmed by 4 bases and V by 4 bases; bases with no gene match: 14. The CDR3 runs 17 residues. Germline CDR1 is LNHDA and CDR2 is SQIVND (reference sequence).

The chain couples TRBV5-4 to TRBJ1-4, with D possibly matching TRBD1 (5 bases). Germline V gene sequence: CDR1 SGHNT, CDR2 YYREEE (reference sequence). The CDR3 has 14 residues. Trimming removed 3 bases at V and 6 bases at J, with 12 bases between. The CDR3 loop reads CASSSRSGDEKLFF. CDR3 coding DNA: TGTGCCAGCAGCTCGAGGTCGGGGGATGAAAAACTGTTTTTT. The full variable domain, in which reference TRBV5-4 and TRBJ1-4 provide the parts outside the CDR3, is ETGVTQSPTHLIKTRGQQVTLRCSSQSGHNTVSWYQQALGQGPQFIFQYYREEENGRGNFPPRFSGLQFPNYSSELNVNALELDDSALYLCASSSRSGDEKLFFGSGTQLSVL.

This clone was seen just once. The chain recombines TRBV4-3 with TRBJ2-1, with a weak D call TRBD2 (6 bases). V dropped 0 bases and J dropped 2 bases, with 20 bases sitting between them. CDR3 length: 19 residues. From germline, CDR1 is LGHNA and CDR2 YSLEER. CDR3 protein: CASSQDQGLQGDPYNEQFF. The CDR3 DNA sequence: TGCGCCAGCAGCCAAGATCAGGGACTCCAGGGCGACCCCTACAATGAGCAGTTCTTC.

The chain couples TRBV6-5 to TRBJ2-7; 7 nucleotides align to TRBD2. This CDR3 spans 13 amino acids. V was pared by 7 bases and J by 5 bases, with 8 bases of the junction left unmatched. Germline CDR1 reads MNHEY; CDR2 reads SVGAGI. CDR3 residues: CASIGGSFDEQYF. CDR3 DNA sequence: TGTGCCAGCATCGGCGGGAGTTTCGACGAGCAGTACTTC.

The rearrangement uses TRBV18 and TRBJ2-7, with 9 positions matching TRBD1. The germline gives CDR1 KGHSH, CDR2 LQKENI. The ends lost 2 bases at V and 0 bases at J; junction bases unmatched: 8. The CDR3 is 17 amino acids. This CDR3 reads CASSPRSVTGGSYEQYF. CDR3 DNA: TGTGCCAGCTCACCAAGGTCAGTGACAGGGGGCTCCTACGAGCAGTACTTC.

This chain uses TRBV7-9 with TRBJ1-2; D is ambiguous. Trimming removed 10 bases from V and 0 bases from J, with 15 bases in between. CDR1 and CDR2 (germline): SEHNR, FQNEAQ (reference sequence). The length of the CDR3 is 14 residues. In DNA form, the CDR3 reads TGTGCCACCAAGCGAGATGATACTAACTATGGCTACACCTTC. Translating gives CATKRDDTNYGYTF.

This chain joins TRBV3-1 (or the pseudogene TRBV3-2) and TRBJ2-1; TRBD1 matches 7 bases. Germline values: CDR1 LGHDT, CDR2 YNNKEL (reference sequence). This CDR3 comprises 15 residues. Trimming took 4 bases from V and 4 from J; bases not matched to a gene: 7. CDR3 residues: CASSPAGQDYNEQFF. In DNA, the CDR3 is TGTGCCAGCAGCCCCGCCGGACAGGATTACAATGAGCAGTTCTTC.

The V and J genes are TRBV7-2 and TRBJ2-5; D is perhaps TRBD1 or TRBD2 (6 bases each). The length of the CDR3 is 15 residues. The germline gives CDR1 SGHTA, CDR2 FQGNSA. The V gene lost 2 bases and the J gene lost 5 bases, with 15 bases spanning the gap. CDR3: CASSLRQRGAETQYF. In nucleotides, the CDR3 is TGTGCCAGCAGCTTACGCCAAAGGGGGGCGGAGACCCAGTACTTC.

The CDR3 here is CASSLGGTGNYNEQFF. The CDR3 DNA reads as TGTGCCAGCAGCTTGGGGGGGACAGGAAACTACAATGAGCAGTTCTTC. This sequence joins TRBV11-2 and TRBJ2-1, with D perhaps matching TRBD1 (8 bases). CDR3 length: 16 residues. The ends were cut back, 3 bases at V and 3 bases at J, with 15 bases in the middle. Germline assignment: CDR1 SGHAT and CDR2 FQNNGV.

This rearrangement joins TRBV28 to TRBJ2-7; D is ambiguous. This CDR3 is 13 amino acids long. Trimming pared 1 base from V and 2 bases from J, leaving 6 bases between. Germline loops: CDR1 MDHEN, CDR2 SYDVKM. Written as DNA, the CDR3 is TGTGCCAGCAGTTTATTCGGCACCTACGAGCAGTACTTC. Its protein is CASSLFGTYEQYF.

In DNA, the CDR3 is TGTGCCAGCAGTTACTCGTTCCCTAGCGGGAGAGGGATACAAGAGACCCAGTACTTC. As protein: CASSYSFPSGRGIQETQYF. The chain employs TRBV6-2 or TRBV6-3 and TRBJ2-5; 10 bases align to TRBD2. The germline V gene encodes CDR1 MNHEY and CDR2 SVGEGT. V trimming: 0 bases; J trimming: 2 bases; junction bases outside the gene matches: 12. CDR3 length: 19 residues.

The genes are TRBV9 and TRBJ1-2, with D maybe TRBD1 (5 bases). Between the trimmed V and J ends, which lost 0 bases and 3 bases, there was a span of 12 bases. Germline loops: CDR1 SGDLS, CDR2 YYNGEE. The CDR3 totals 15 residues. This CDR3 reads CASSVAPQGDYGYTF. The CDR3 DNA reads TGTGCCAGCAGCGTAGCCCCCCAGGGCGACTATGGCTACACCTTC.

This chain joins TRBV5-1 and TRBJ2-7; 12 positions match TRBD1. This CDR3 is 16 amino acids long. Germline V gene data show CDR1 as SGHRS and CDR2 as YFSETQ. The J segment lost 6 bases and the V segment lost 4 bases, leaving 11 bases of the junction unmatched. CDR3 sequence reads: CASSILLGTGGGEQYF. CDR3 nucleotide sequence: TGCGCCAGCAGCATACTACTCGGGACAGGGGGCGGCGAGCAGTACTTC.

The table lists this clone with a count of one. This chain joins TRBV5-4 and TRBJ2-1, with D uncertain. Germline loops: CDR1 SGHNT, CDR2 YYREEE (reference sequence). The V and J ends lost 0 bases and 3 bases respectively, with 13 bases between them. The CDR3 consists of 16 residues. The CDR3 region has the DNA TGTGCCAGCAGCTTGGGTGGAGCAGTCGGCTACAATGAGCAGTTCTTC. Translated: CASSLGGAVGYNEQFF. Complete variable domain (other parts from reference TRBV5-4 and TRBJ2-1): ETGVTQSPTHLIKTRGQQVTLRCSSQSGHNTVSWYQQALGQGPQFIFQYYREEENGRGNFPPRFSGLQFPNYSSELNVNALELDDSALYLCASSLGGAVGYNEQFFGPGTRLTVL.

This chain connects TRBV19 to TRBJ1-5; D is unresolved. Germline V gene lookup returns CDR1 LNHDA and CDR2 SQIVND (reference sequence). The CDR3 runs to 15 residues. With 5 bases removed from V and 0 bases from J, the gap between germline ends came to 11 bases. The CDR3 is CASSRTGYSNQPQHF. Written as DNA, the CDR3 is TGTGCCAGTAGTCGGACCGGCTATAGCAATCAGCCCCAGCATTTT.

The V and J genes are TRBV4-3 and TRBJ1-1, with unresolved D. Per the germline V gene, CDR1 is LGHNA and CDR2 is YSLEER. Trimming removed 0 bases at V and 5 bases at J, with 22 bases between. The CDR3 covers 18 residues. CDR3 in DNA: TGCGCCAGCAGCCAAGATAGGCCCCTTCTCGGGGTTAGGACTGAAGCTTTCTTT. It yields the protein CASSQDRPLLGVRTEAFF.

This chain uses TRBV3-1 (or the pseudogene TRBV3-2) with TRBJ1-5; maybe TRBD1 (6 bases). This CDR3 has 13 amino acids. V dropped 4 bases and J dropped 4 bases, with 8 bases sitting between them. Germline-derived CDR1 and CDR2 are LGHDT and YNNKEL (reference sequence). This chain's CDR3 is CASSRGGNQPQHF. CDR3 DNA: TGTGCCAGCAGCCGAGGGGGGAATCAGCCCCAGCATTTT.

This chain connects TRBV6-6 to TRBJ2-7; 11 nucleotides match TRBD1. Unmatched junction bases numbered 0, after V lost 0 bases and J lost 2 bases. Germline-derived CDR1 and CDR2 are MNHNY and SVGAGI (reference sequence). The CDR3 extends over 15 amino acids. For the CDR3, the DNA is TGTGCCAGCAGTTACTCGGACAGGGGGCCCTACGAGCAGTACTTC. Encoded protein: CASSYSDRGPYEQYF.

This chain links TRBV27 with TRBJ2-7; D is ambiguous. The CDR3 has 15 residues. CDR1 and CDR2 from the germline V gene are MNHEY and SMNVEV (reference sequence). The V end lost 5 bases, the J end lost 3 bases, and 17 bases lay between the germline ends. The CDR3 DNA sequence: TGTGCCAGCAGTCCCGACGTCGGAAGGCTCTACGAGCAGTACTTC. Encoded protein: CASSPDVGRLYEQYF.

The J gene is TRBJ2-1, the V gene TRBV5-1, with 11 bases fitting TRBD2. V shed 0 bases and J 2 bases; nucleotides not matched to a gene: 7. Per the germline V gene, CDR1 is SGHRS and CDR2 is YFSETQ. This CDR3 has 18 amino acids. The CDR3 DNA follows: TGCGCCAGCAGCTTGGGGCTAGCGGGAGGCCCTACCTACAATGAGCAGTTCTTC. Translation: CASSLGLAGGPTYNEQFF.